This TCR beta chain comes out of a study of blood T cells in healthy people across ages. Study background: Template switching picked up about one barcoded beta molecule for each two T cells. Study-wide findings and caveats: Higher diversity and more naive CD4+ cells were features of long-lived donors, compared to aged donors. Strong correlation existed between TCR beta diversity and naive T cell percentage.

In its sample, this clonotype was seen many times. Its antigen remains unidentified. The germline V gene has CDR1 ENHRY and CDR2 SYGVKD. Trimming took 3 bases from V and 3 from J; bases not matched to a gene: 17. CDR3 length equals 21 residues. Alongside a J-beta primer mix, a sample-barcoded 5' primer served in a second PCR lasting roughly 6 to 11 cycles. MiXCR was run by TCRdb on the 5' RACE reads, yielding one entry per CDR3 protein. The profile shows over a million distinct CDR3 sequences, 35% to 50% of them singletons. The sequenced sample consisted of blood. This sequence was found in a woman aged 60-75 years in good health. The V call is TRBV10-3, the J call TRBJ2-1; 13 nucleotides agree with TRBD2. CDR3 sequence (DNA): TGTGCCATCAGTGAACCCGGGACTAGCGGGACCGGGAGCCGAATCTACAATGAGCAGTTCTTC. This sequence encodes CAISEPGTSGTGSRIYNEQFF.